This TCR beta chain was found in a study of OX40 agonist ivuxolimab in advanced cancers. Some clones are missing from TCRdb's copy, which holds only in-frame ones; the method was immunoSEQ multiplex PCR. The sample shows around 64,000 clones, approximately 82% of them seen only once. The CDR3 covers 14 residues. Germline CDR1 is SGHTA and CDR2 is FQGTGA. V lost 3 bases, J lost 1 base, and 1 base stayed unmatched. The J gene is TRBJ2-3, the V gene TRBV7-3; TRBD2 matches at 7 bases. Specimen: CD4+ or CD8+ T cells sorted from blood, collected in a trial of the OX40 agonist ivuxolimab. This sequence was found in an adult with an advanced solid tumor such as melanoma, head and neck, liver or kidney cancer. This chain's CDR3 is CASSFSGGTDTQYF. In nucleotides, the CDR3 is TGTGCCAGCAGCTTCAGCGGGGGCACAGATACGCAGTATTTT.